The text below deals with one T cell receptor beta chain. The target antigen is unknown. The sample originates from a study of beta chain features in type 1 diabetes. Overall study results and limits: Type 1 diabetes patients had TCRB CDR3s that were shorter (moderately but significantly so) in all four CD4+ subsets.

As every portion of the isolated RNA was reverse transcribed, the sequencing read expressed TCRB transcripts. Profiled with immunoSEQ multiplex PCR; TCRdb holds only in-frame clones, not every one. The sample includes a few hundred thousand clones, roughly 13% of them seen just once. The origin of this receptor is a woman under 30 with type 1 diabetes. The specimen sequenced was naive CD4+ T cells from blood.

In DNA, the CDR3 is TGTGCCTGGAGTCCCGGACTAGCTCACGAGCAGTACGTC. It yields the protein CAWSPGLAHEQYV. The chain combines TRBV30 with TRBJ2-7; 8 positions agree with TRBD2. Germline V gene data show CDR1 as GTSNPN and CDR2 as SVGIG (reference sequence). This CDR3 comprises 13 residues. Trimming at V came to 2 bases and at J to 5 bases, leaving 5 bases not matched to a gene.